This T cell receptor beta chain was profiled in a study of blood T cell repertoires in COVID-19. Method: immunoSEQ multiplex PCR; TCRdb's copy keeps in-frame clones and lacks some. The sample contains about 50,000 clones, about 83% of which appear only once. This CDR3 comprises 15 residues. J gave up 7 bases and V 3 bases, and 8 bases lay outside the gene matches. CDR1 and CDR2 from the germline V gene are MNHEY and SMNVEV (reference sequence). The clonotype comes from a man between 40 and 49 years old with acute or convalescent COVID-19. Sequenced input: peripheral blood. The genes are TRBV27 and TRBJ2-4; TRBD1 matches at 8 bases. CDR3 sequence (DNA): TGTGCCAGCAGTTTGACCCCAGGGGGCGCGAACATTCAGTACTTC. It yields the protein CASSLTPGGANIQYF.